The 5 T cell receptor beta chains below were found in one sample sequenced in a study of cytomegalovirus exposure and HLA in healthy donors. Vbeta (60) and Jbeta (13) primers were used in the PCR. TCRdb's table, derived via immunoSEQ multiplex PCR, lists solely in-frame clones and lacks some. Of around 99,000 clones in the sample, about 72% were seen once. Sequencing was carried out using PBMCs. Receptors were obtained from a man aged 18-30 years in good health and CMV-seronegative.

The rearrangement links TRBV2 to TRBJ2-3; D remains unclear. Per the germline V gene, CDR1 is SNHLY and CDR2 is FYNNEI. There are 11 residues in the CDR3. V was cut by 6 bases and J by 5 bases, with 6 bases left in between. CDR3 loop: CASSFVDTQYF. In DNA form, the CDR3 reads TGTGCCAGCAGCTTTGTAGATACGCAGTATTTT.

The chain links TRBV5-4 to TRBJ2-5; 8 nucleotides agree with TRBD1. Germline V gene lookup returns CDR1 SGHNT and CDR2 YYREEE (reference sequence). V was pared by 6 bases and J by 0 bases, with 7 bases of the junction left unmatched. This CDR3 has 15 amino acids. The chain's CDR3 is CASTSRGQDQETQYF. As DNA, the CDR3 is TGTGCCAGCACCTCAAGGGGACAGGACCAAGAGACCCAGTACTTC.

The V and J genes are TRBV25-1 and TRBJ2-1; no firm D call. CDR3 length: 11 amino acids. The ends were cut back, 6 bases at V and 8 bases at J, with 8 bases in the middle. Per germline, CDR1 MGHDK and CDR2 SYGVNS. This chain's CDR3 is CASSPLDEQFF. In nucleotides, the CDR3 is TGTGCCAGCAGCCCACTCGATGAGCAGTTCTTC.

The V gene is TRBV7-9, the J gene TRBJ2-1; 7 bases map to TRBD2. V lost 3 bases, J lost 8 bases, and 10 bases stayed unmatched. This CDR3 contains 15 residues. Germline CDR1 reads SEHNR; CDR2 reads FQNEAQ (reference sequence). For the CDR3, the DNA is TGTGCCAGCAGCTTGAGGGAGGGCAGGGCCGATGAGCAGTTCTTC. It is translated as CASSLREGRADEQFF.

CDR3 residues: CASTWMPDTTGELFF. In nucleotides, the CDR3 is TGTGCCAGCACCTGGATGCCTGACACCACCGGGGAGCTGTTTTTT. The V gene is TRBV27, the J gene TRBJ2-2; D is undetermined. Germline V lookup: CDR1 MNHEY, CDR2 SMNVEV (reference sequence). The CDR3 totals 15 residues. The ends were cut back, 7 bases at V and 4 bases at J, with 16 bases in the middle.